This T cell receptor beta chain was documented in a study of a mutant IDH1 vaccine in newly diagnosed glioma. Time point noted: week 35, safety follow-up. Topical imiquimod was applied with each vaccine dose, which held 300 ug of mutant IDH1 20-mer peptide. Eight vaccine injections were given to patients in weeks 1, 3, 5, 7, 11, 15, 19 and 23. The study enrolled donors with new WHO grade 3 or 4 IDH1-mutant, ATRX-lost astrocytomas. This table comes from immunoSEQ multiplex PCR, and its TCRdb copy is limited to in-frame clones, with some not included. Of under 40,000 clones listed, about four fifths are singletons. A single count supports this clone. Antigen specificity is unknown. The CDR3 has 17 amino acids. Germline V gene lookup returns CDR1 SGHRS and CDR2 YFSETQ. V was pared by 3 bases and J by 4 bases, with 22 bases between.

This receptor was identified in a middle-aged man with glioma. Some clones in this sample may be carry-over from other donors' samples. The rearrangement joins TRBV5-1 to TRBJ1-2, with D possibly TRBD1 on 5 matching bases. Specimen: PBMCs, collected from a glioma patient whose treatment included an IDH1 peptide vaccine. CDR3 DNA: TGCGCCAGCAGCTACGAACCCTCAGGGATTACTGTCTATGGCTACACCTTC. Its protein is CASSYEPSGITVYGYTF.